This record concerns one TCR beta chain sequence. The data were produced by immunoSEQ multiplex PCR, yet TCRdb's version contains in-frame clones alone and is incomplete. This sample yields 80,000 or so clones, of which 75% to 90% are seen a single time; roughly 19% belongs to the top ten. Per germline, CDR1 SGHRS and CDR2 YFSETQ. V was clipped by 3 bases and J by 5 bases, with 14 bases between them. This CDR3 has 14 amino acids. This sample stems from a study of blood T cell repertoires in COVID-19. Specimen: peripheral blood. The TCR comes from a human donor in a cohort sampled during active COVID-19. The rearrangement links TRBV5-1 to TRBJ1-1, with no clear D. CDR3 DNA: TGCGCCAGCAGCTCTACAGAGGGTCGGACTGAAGCTTTCTTT. Translated: CASSSTEGRTEAFF.